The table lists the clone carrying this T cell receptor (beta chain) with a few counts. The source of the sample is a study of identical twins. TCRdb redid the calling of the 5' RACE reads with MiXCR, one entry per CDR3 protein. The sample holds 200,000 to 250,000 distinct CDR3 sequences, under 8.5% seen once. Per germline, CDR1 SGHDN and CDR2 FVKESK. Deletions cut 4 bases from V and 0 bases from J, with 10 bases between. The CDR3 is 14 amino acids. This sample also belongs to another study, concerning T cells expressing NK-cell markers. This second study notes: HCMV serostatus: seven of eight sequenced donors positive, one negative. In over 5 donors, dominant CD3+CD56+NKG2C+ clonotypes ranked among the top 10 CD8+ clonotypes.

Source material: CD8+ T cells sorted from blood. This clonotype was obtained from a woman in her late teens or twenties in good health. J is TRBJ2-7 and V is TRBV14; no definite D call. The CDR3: CASSLSQSSYEQYF. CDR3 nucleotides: TGTGCCAGCAGCCTCAGTCAGAGCTCCTACGAGCAGTACTTC.